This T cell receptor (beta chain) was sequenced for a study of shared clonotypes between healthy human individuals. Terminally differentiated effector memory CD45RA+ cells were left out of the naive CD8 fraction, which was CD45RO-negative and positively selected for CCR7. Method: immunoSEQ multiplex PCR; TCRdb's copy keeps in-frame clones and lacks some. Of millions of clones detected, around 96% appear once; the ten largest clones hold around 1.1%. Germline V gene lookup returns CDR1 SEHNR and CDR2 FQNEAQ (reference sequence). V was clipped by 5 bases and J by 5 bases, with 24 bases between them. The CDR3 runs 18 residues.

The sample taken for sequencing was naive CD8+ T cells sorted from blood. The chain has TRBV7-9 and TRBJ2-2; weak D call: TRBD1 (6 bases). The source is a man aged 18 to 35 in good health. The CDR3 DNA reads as TGTGCCAGCAGCCCAAGCCAACAGGGAGTATTGGGTACCGGGGAGCTGTTTTTT. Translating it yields CASSPSQQGVLGTGELFF.